The clone carrying this T cell receptor (beta chain) was seen a handful of times. Original analysis: By means of reference gene primer amplification, nucleated cell counts were estimated. Assay used: immunoSEQ multiplex PCR; TCRdb lists only in-frame clones, some missing. The V and J calls and clone size were taken over from that table, and D and trimming were inferred from the DNA. The sample includes 250,000 to 300,000 clones, about 85% of them seen just once. This sample is part of a study of blood T cell repertoires in COVID-19. Study-level background: The samples span acute and convalescent COVID-19 from the United States, Italy and Spain.

CDR1 is ENHRY and CDR2 is SYGVKD in the germline V gene. This CDR3 has 15 amino acids. V was cut by 10 bases and J by 8 bases, with 21 bases left in between. Material: peripheral blood. J is TRBJ1-6 and V is TRBV10-3, with a tentative D call TRBD1 (5 bases). The TCR sequence derives from a woman aged 45-59 years who had recovered from COVID-19. The CDR3 DNA reads as TGTGCCAGCTCCGTCGCCGGGCAGGGCTATTCACCCCTCCACTTT. Translating it yields CASSVAGQGYSPLHF.